This T cell receptor (beta chain) was sequenced during a study of T cells in localized non-small cell lung cancer. Sequencing used immunoSEQ multiplex PCR; TCRdb keeps in-frame clones, though not all of them. The table has about 35,000 clones, approximately 90% seen once. The CDR3 is 15 amino acids. Germline V gene data show CDR1 as SGHRS and CDR2 as YFSETQ. V was pared by 3 bases and J by 8 bases, with 18 bases between. The sequencing used peripheral blood mononuclear cells, collected before any cancer treatment. The source of this sequence is a female donor aged 60 or older with stage II lung adenocarcinoma. The rearrangement joins TRBV5-1 to TRBJ2-1; possible D gene TRBD2, 6 bases. The chain's CDR3 is CASSSLGTPGDEQFF. The CDR3 DNA reads TGCGCCAGCAGCTCACTTGGGACTCCGGGTGATGAGCAGTTCTTC.